This entry is about one TCR beta chain. The sample holds a few counts of this clonotype. Its antigen has not been determined. Base qualities are not recorded, but no much larger clone differs from it by a single base. The data were taken from a study of T-cell reconstitution after alpha-beta-depleted transplantation in children (dated by TCRdb to the mid-2010s). As for the study more broadly: Using TCR repertoire profiling, the study quantitatively followed how T-cell immune reconstitution unfolded in children after TCRalphabeta/CD19-depleted allogeneic hematopoietic cell transplantation.

According to the study, the label for this sample's treatment or condition signals: allogeneic hematopoietic cell transplantation with graft depleted of TCRalphabeta T cells and CD19 B cells. TCRalphabeta/CD19-depleted allogeneic hematopoietic cell grafts were given to the transplant recipients, all of whom were children. In the germline V gene (reference sequence), CDR1 corresponds to DFQATT and CDR2 to SNEGSKA. From the cysteine through the phenylalanine, the CDR3 covers 15 amino acids. This entry keeps only the CDR3 DNA: 45 bases, framed from base 1. At the junction V is shortened by 1 base and J by 4 bases; bases outside the gene matches: 7. The method behind the library was PCR. The reads were generated on an Illumina HiSeq 2500. TCR library preparation used molecular barcoding, with unique molecular identifiers applied to normalize quantification of the TCRbeta repertoire. The public reads were reanalyzed by TCRdb: fastp trimming at Q25, MiXCR alignment, in-frame beta chains only. Identical CDR3 protein sequences are pooled into one entry, listed with their most common genes and DNA. The sample table contains about 310,000 distinct CDR3 sequences; only one count was recorded for around 20% of them. The leading ten clones occupy 9.5% to 12% of the sample.

Broader findings and caveats from the paper: The apparently early alphabetaT-cell count recovery about two months after transplant was reportedly dependent on only several hundred rapidly expanded clones derived from non-depleted graft cells. In some patients, high TCRbeta diversity at day 60 was attributed to recipient T cells and intrathymic progenitors that had survived conditioning. The frequencies of hyperexpanded clones fell over the following months, and after one year, T-cell counts and TCRbeta diversity were mostly attributed to newly produced T cells.

The source is a male patient younger than 18 who had a stem cell transplant for acute lymphoblastic leukemia, so the T cells may come from the graft donor. Recombination joined TRBV20-1 with TRBJ1-2; a stretch of 9 junction bases matches TRBD1. The material was PBMCs, mostly from graft donor cells, obtained 180 days after TCRalphabeta/CD19-depleted stem cell transplant. The CDR3 region: CSARVRDRVTYGYTF. The nucleotides read TGCAGTGCTAGAGTACGGGACAGGGTTACCTATGGCTACACCTTC.